A single sample gave rise to the 18 T cell receptor beta chains below, sequenced in a study of blood T cell repertoires in COVID-19. Measured with immunoSEQ multiplex PCR; TCRdb has only the in-frame clones, and not every one. The data hold about 110,000 clones, with under 85% observed a single time. The sequencing sample was made of peripheral blood. The receptors were gathered from a woman in her 70s with acute or convalescent COVID-19.

CDR3 DNA: TGTGCCAGTAGTACCCCCGCCCGGACTAGCGGGGGATCTATCTTGAGCTCCTACAATGAGCAGTTCTTC. Its translation is CASSTPARTSGGSILSSYNEQFF. The rearrangement links TRBV19 to TRBJ2-1, with TRBD2 identical over 13 bases. The trim removed 4 bases at V and 0 bases at J, leaving 21 bases unmatched. This CDR3 has 23 amino acids. CDR1 is LNHDA and CDR2 is SQIVND in the germline V gene (reference sequence).

This clone appeared once. The J gene is TRBJ2-3, the V gene TRBV3-1 (or the pseudogene TRBV3-2); D is possibly TRBD1 (6 bases). This CDR3 has 16 amino acids. Looked up from germline, CDR1 is LGHDT and CDR2 is YNNKEL (reference sequence). The ends were cut back, 1 base at V and 6 bases at J, with 17 bases in the middle. The DNA of the CDR3 is TGTGCCAGCAGCCAAGGGTCGACCCGAACAGGGGATACGCAGTATTTT. The encoded protein is CASSQGSTRTGDTQYF.

This clone was observed a few times. V gene TRBV9 combines with J gene TRBJ1-5, with TRBD1 identical over 7 bases. Germline V lookup: CDR1 SGDLS, CDR2 YYNGEE. V trimming: 2 bases; J trimming: 7 bases; junction bases outside the gene matches: 9. This CDR3 spans 15 amino acids. The CDR3 region is CASSVPTGVAQPQHF. For the CDR3, the DNA is TGTGCCAGCAGCGTCCCTACAGGGGTGGCCCAGCCCCAGCATTTT.

The J gene is TRBJ1-1, the V gene TRBV4-2; 7 nucleotides match TRBD1. The CDR3 loop spans 14 amino acids. Germline V gene sequence: CDR1 LGHNA, CDR2 YNFKEQ. The ends lost 2 bases at V and 5 bases at J; junction bases unmatched: 5. CDR3 residues: CASSQPTGETEAFF. The DNA for the CDR3 is TGTGCCAGCAGCCAACCTACAGGGGAAACTGAAGCTTTCTTT.

This rearrangement joins TRBV21-1 to TRBJ2-7; the D call of TRBD2 is as the table states it, not checked on the DNA. TRBV21-1 is assigned pseudogene status. The CDR3 sequence is 15 residues long. The CDR3 DNA is TGTGCCAGCCTGTCCCCGTTGCGGAGCTCCTACGAGCAGTACTTC. Its translation: CASLSPLRSSYEQYF.

The chain employs TRBV28 and TRBJ1-6, with D perhaps TRBD1 (5 bases). This CDR3 contains 16 residues. Germline V gene sequence: CDR1 MDHEN, CDR2 SYDVKM. Trimming removed 2 bases at V and 0 bases at J, with 8 bases between. The CDR3 DNA reads TGTGCCAGCAGTTTAACAGGCAGCTCCTATAATTCACCCCTCCACTTT. This codes for CASSLTGSSYNSPLHF.

This rearrangement joins TRBV28 to TRBJ1-2, with D perhaps TRBD1 (5 bases). The V gene's germline CDR1 is MDHEN and CDR2 SYDVKM. CDR3 size: 13 residues. V was shortened by 6 bases and J by 5 bases, with 13 bases between the two germline ends. For the CDR3, the DNA is TGTGCCAGCAGCCTGACAGTCTATTATGGCTACACCTTC. Protein product: CASSLTVYYGYTF.

V gene TRBV7-9 combines with J gene TRBJ1-2; 7 nucleotides match TRBD1. Unmatched junction bases numbered 7, after V lost 2 bases and J lost 7 bases. The CDR3 has 14 amino acids. Germline V gives CDR1 SEHNR, CDR2 FQNEAQ (reference sequence). The CDR3 nucleotides read TGTGCCAGCAGCTTAACCGGACAGGTTGGTGGCTACACCTTC. Translating it yields CASSLTGQVGGYTF.

The gene calls are TRBV5-1 and TRBJ2-7, with D perhaps TRBD1 (6 bases). CDR1 SGHRS and CDR2 YFSETQ come from the germline V gene. The CDR3 totals 15 residues. V dropped 5 bases and J dropped 0 bases, with 15 bases sitting between them. CDR3 sequence (DNA): TGCGCCAGCAGTCCCGACAGGACCCGCTCCTACGAGCAGTACGTC. This codes for CASSPDRTRSYEQYV.

V and J are TRBV7-2 and TRBJ1-2; D not resolved. The germline CDR1 and CDR2 sequences are SGHTA and FQGNSA. The CDR3 covers 13 residues. The ends were cut back, 6 bases at V and 3 bases at J, with 11 bases in the middle. The CDR3 protein is CASSLASDYGYTF. The CDR3 bases are TGTGCCAGCAGTCTGGCTTCAGACTATGGCTACACCTTC.

The chain recombines TRBV6-5 with TRBJ1-2, with 9 bases lining up with TRBD1. The ends lost 0 bases at V and 8 bases at J; junction bases unmatched: 7. Germline V gives CDR1 MNHEY, CDR2 SVGAGI. The CDR3 is 15 amino acids. CDR3: CASSYSKVGQGGYTF. The CDR3 nucleotides read TGTGCCAGCAGTTACTCGAAAGTTGGACAGGGGGGCTACACCTTC.

The chain carries TRBV18 and TRBJ2-7, with TRBD1 matching over 9 bases. The CDR3 is made up of 15 amino acids. Trimming removed 6 bases from V and 1 base from J; junction bases left unmatched: 7. Germline V lookup: CDR1 KGHSH, CDR2 LQKENI. Here the CDR3 DNA reads TGTGCCAGCTCGCGCGGACAGGGGCCTTCCTACGAGCAGTACGTC. This codes for CASSRGQGPSYEQYV.

V gene TRBV7-9 combines with J gene TRBJ1-2; 7 bases line up with TRBD1. CDR1 and CDR2 (germline): SEHNR, FQNEAQ (reference sequence). This CDR3 spans 13 amino acids. Losses at the gene ends were 5 bases for V and 4 bases for J; bases not matched to a gene: 4. CDR3 loop: CASSTRQGYGYTF. CDR3 nucleotides: TGTGCCAGCAGCACCCGACAGGGCTATGGCTACACCTTC.

This rearrangement joins TRBV5-1 to TRBJ1-3; 7 bases fit TRBD1. Germline assignment: CDR1 SGHRS and CDR2 YFSETQ. With V trimmed by 0 bases and J by 0 bases, 3 bases remained unmatched. The CDR3 is made up of 16 amino acids. CDR3 DNA: TGCGCCAGCAGCTTGGCCGGGACAGACTCTGGAAACACCATATATTTT. It translates to CASSLAGTDSGNTIYF.

The chain couples TRBV18 to TRBJ2-1; TRBD1 matches at 7 bases. This CDR3 contains 14 residues. CDR1 is KGHSH, CDR2 LQKENI, per germline. Germline trimming cut 10 bases from V and 8 bases from J; bases unmatched to any gene: 14. The CDR3 DNA follows: TGTGCCACCCTCGGCGTGCAGGGGGTTGATGAGCAGTTCTTC. This gives the protein CATLGVQGVDEQFF.

This sequence joins TRBV7-2 and TRBJ2-1, with D uncertain. V shed 1 base and J shed 2 bases, with 12 bases lying between them. The germline V gene has CDR1 SGHTA and CDR2 FQGNSA. The CDR3 runs to 16 residues. CDR3 residues: CASSLGLSGTYNEQFF. DNA of the CDR3: TGTGCCAGCAGCTTAGGCTTGTCTGGCACCTACAATGAGCAGTTCTTC.

This clone is a singleton in its sample. The V gene is TRBV5-4, the J gene TRBJ1-3; D is possibly TRBD1 (6 bases). The CDR3 loop spans 15 amino acids. The V end was cut by 5 bases, the J end by 1 base, with 13 bases between. CDR1 and CDR2 (germline): SGHNT, YYREEE (reference sequence). For the CDR3, the DNA is TGTGCCAGCAGTCCAGGGGCTCGGTCTGGAAACACCATATATTTT. The encoded protein is CASSPGARSGNTIYF.

This clone appeared a single time. The CDR3 nucleotides read TGTGCCAGCAGCTTAGCACCACAGGGGGCCCAGGGTGAGCAGTTCTTC. It encodes CASSLAPQGAQGEQFF. The gene calls are TRBV11-1 and TRBJ2-1; 9 bases map to TRBD1. V was clipped by 0 bases and J by 9 bases; unmatched bases: 9. Germline V gene sequence: CDR1 SGHAT, CDR2 FQDESV (reference sequence). The CDR3 is 16 amino acids.